This TCR beta chain was sequenced in a study of T-cell memory formation after mild COVID-19. Regarding the study as a whole: Proof of SARS-CoV-2 specificity was absent for the second-wave clones that crested on day 37.

This clonotype was counted a few times. Its antigen is not known. 5'RACE, which relied on constant-segment primers, yielded TCR alpha and TCR beta cDNA libraries carrying sample barcodes and UMIs. TCRdb analysed the 5' RACE reads with MiXCR anew, one entry per CDR3 protein. The sample contains just over 400,000 distinct CDR3 sequences, 20% to 30% of which appear only once. V was cut by 2 bases and J by 5 bases, with 9 bases left in between. CDR3 length: 13 amino acids. CDR1 and CDR2 from the germline V gene are MNHEY and SVGAGI. V gene TRBV6-5 combines with J gene TRBJ1-1; TRBD1 might be the D (6 bases). The source material was PBMCs or a T cell subset sorted from them (not recorded which). The receptor was derived from an adult woman who had mild COVID-19 (a few samples of this study predate the infection). Cell type and time point are not known. CDR3 amino acids: CASSYVTGTEAFF. The CDR3 coding sequence is TGTGCCAGCAGTTACGTCACAGGGACTGAAGCTTTCTTT.